Below, one T cell receptor (beta chain) is given with its context. Its target is not known. Expressed TCRB transcripts were sequenced because the entire RNA isolate underwent reverse transcription. Clones were read by immunoSEQ multiplex PCR, and TCRdb kept only the in-frame ones, dropping some. Of 430,000 or so clones listed, roughly 11% are singletons. This specimen belongs to a study of beta chain features in type 1 diabetes. There are 17 residues in the CDR3. CDR1 SGHTA and CDR2 FQGNSA come from the germline V gene. V was shortened by 5 bases and J by 1 base, with 19 bases between the two germline ends. Study-wide results and caveats: Insertions at VDJ junctions were less frequent in type 1 diabetes patients. These patients also deleted more nucleotides at the same junctions.

The rearrangement joins TRBV7-2 to TRBJ2-3; D gene uncertain. This clonotype was obtained from a woman between 18 and 30 years old in good health. Material for sequencing was naive CD4+ T cells from blood. The CDR3 bases are TGTGCCAGCAGCCGACAAACGAGCAAGGGCGGCACAGATACGCAGTATTTT. Protein product: CASSRQTSKGGTDTQYF.